The 5 T cell receptor beta chains reported below all come from one sample, sequenced in a study of T cell changes during pregnancy in multiple sclerosis. Sequencing used immunoSEQ multiplex PCR; TCRdb keeps in-frame clones, though not all of them. The table shows 20,000 to 25,000 clones, with more than 70% occurring only once. This sample comprised CD8+ T cells from peripheral blood mononuclear cells, obtained before pregnancy. These receptors all come from a female donor with multiple sclerosis, enrolled in a pregnancy study.

V and J are TRBV7-2 and TRBJ2-7; possible D gene TRBD2, 6 bases. The CDR3 totals 15 residues. CDR1 is SGHTA and CDR2 is FQGNSA in the germline V gene. V was shortened by 4 bases and J by 4 bases, with 17 bases between the two germline ends. This CDR3 reads CASSSRRGDSYEQYF. As DNA, the CDR3 is TGTGCCAGCAGCTCCCGGAGAGGGGACTCGTACGAGCAGTACTTC.

V gene TRBV6-4 combines with J gene TRBJ2-5, with TRBD1 matching 8 bases. Trimming removed 4 bases from V and 4 bases from J; junction bases left unmatched: 8. CDR3 length: 15 amino acids. Per the germline V gene, CDR1 is MRHNA and CDR2 is SNTAGT. CDR3 nucleotide sequence: TGTGCCAGCAGTGCTTCTTCAGGGGGCAGAGAGACCCAGTACTTC. Protein: CASSASSGGRETQYF.

The CDR3 reads CASSTGERNTEAFF. The DNA of the CDR3 is TGTGCCAGCAGCACGGGGGAGCGGAACACTGAAGCTTTCTTT. This chain connects TRBV7-9 to TRBJ1-1, with TRBD1 as a possible D gene (5 bases). Germline-derived CDR1 and CDR2 are SEHNR and FQNEAQ (reference sequence). The CDR3 consists of 14 residues. Trimming left V 5 bases short and J 1 base short, with 11 bases between.

The chain recombines TRBV13 with TRBJ2-7; 11 nucleotides line up with TRBD1. CDR3 length: 14 residues. Per germline, CDR1 PRHDT and CDR2 FYEKMQ (reference sequence). V was clipped by 5 bases and J by 6 bases; unmatched bases: 6. The CDR3 spells CASSSRDRGFEQYF. The DNA for the CDR3 is TGTGCCAGCAGCAGCCGGGACAGGGGGTTCGAGCAGTACTTC.

This rearrangement joins TRBV19 to TRBJ2-1; 7 bases match TRBD1. Looked up from germline, CDR1 is LNHDA and CDR2 is SQIVND (reference sequence). V shed 3 bases, J shed 8 bases, and the junction held 13 bases outside the gene matches. CDR3 length: 16 residues. CDR3 in amino acids: CASSMLPGGKSDEQFF. CDR3 bases: TGTGCCAGTAGTATGCTACCAGGGGGAAAGAGTGATGAGCAGTTCTTC.